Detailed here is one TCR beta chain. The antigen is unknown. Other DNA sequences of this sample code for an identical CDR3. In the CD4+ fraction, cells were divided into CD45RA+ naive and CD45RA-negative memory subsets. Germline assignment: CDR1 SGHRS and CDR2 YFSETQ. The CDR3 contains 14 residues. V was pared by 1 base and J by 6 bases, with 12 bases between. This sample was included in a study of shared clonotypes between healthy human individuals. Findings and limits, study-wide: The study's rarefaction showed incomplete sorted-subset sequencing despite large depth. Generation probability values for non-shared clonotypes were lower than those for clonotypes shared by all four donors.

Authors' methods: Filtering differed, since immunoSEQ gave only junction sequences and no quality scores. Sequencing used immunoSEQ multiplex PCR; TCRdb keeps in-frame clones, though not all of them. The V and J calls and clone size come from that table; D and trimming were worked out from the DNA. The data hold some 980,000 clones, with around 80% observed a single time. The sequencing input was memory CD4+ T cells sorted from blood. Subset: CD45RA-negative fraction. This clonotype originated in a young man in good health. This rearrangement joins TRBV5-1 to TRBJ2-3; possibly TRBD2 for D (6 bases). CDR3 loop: CASSLRSGTDTQYF. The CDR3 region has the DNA TGCGCCAGCAGCTTGCGTAGCGGAACGGATACGCAGTATTTT.